This T cell receptor (beta chain) was documented in a study of cytomegalovirus exposure and HLA in healthy donors (dated by TCRdb to the late 2010s). In the study overall: According to an earlier analysis of 550 to 750 of the donors, about 179 million T cells yielded 95 million to 140 million unique TCR beta sequences and 276 Gb of sequence data. An early release covering approximately 600 HLA-typed donors comprised around 300 gigabases of sequencing data and roughly 86 million unique TCR sequences. Of the approximately 400 genotyped donors, roughly 80% fell in the genetic ancestry cluster associated with self-reported Caucasian donors. The study aimed to test whether signatures of past pathogen exposure could be identified by cataloging public T cell receptors. The T cell repertoires of 666 subjects were profiled by immunosequencing and related to cytomegalovirus serostatus. Along with the roughly 670-subject first cohort, a separate validation cohort of over 90 different subjects was used. The study combined high-throughput TCR immunosequencing, statistical association of individual TCRs with disease status, and machine learning to predict cytomegalovirus infection status. A later analysis re-examined previously published TCR beta repertoires from roughly 720 donors and added high-resolution HLA genotyping to investigate patterns of TCR occurrence. The later analysis used no new phenotypic data to find candidate immune exposures, relying instead on TCR beta sequences and their occurrence across donors. In an earlier analysis of more than 550 of the donors, high-throughput TCR beta sequencing was used to judge whether each TCR beta V gene segment behaved as functional or pseudogenic. Donor age, sex, ethnicity and CMV serostatus were collected together with the repertoire data. In a later genetic analysis, genome-wide SNP genotypes for about 60% of the 666 donors were used, and that subset was treated as a discovery cohort. Every repertoire in the discovery cohort had been generated on one and the same sequencing platform. Both class I and class II loci were covered by HLA typing, at four-digit resolution. The number of donors typed differed by locus, with about 620-630 for A, B, C, DRB1 and DQB1, 522 for DQA1, 600 to 610 for DPA1, and 450 to 480 for DPB1. Because of strong linkage in the cohort, 5 or 6 DR-DQ haplotypes were treated as single units for association and clustering. On average, around 240,000 unique TCR beta nucleotide sequences were sequenced per donor among 300 to 500 genotyped donors of the cohort, with about 17% of those sequences being non-productive. Beyond this particular receptor, the publication reports: Most TCR sequences were seen in very few donors, while some public TCRs were found in many individuals. The cohort was sequenced for TCR beta chains only, and without alpha or paired-chain data the features that could be detected were limited. In both the original and validation cohorts, the classifier was reported to diagnose cytomegalovirus status with high specificity and sensitivity. A later analysis found that TCR association rates varied across HLA loci, with DRB1 alleles showing the most associated TCRs and HLA-C alleles the fewest. Some IMGT-functional V segments, including TRBV6-2 and TRBV6-3, could not be distinguished by the 87-base-pair reads and were therefore excluded. About 15 rarely observed V segments, including chromosome 9 orphons, were excluded from the earlier analysis of several hundred of the donors because counts were too low. Several of the top co-occurrence clusters appeared to be linked to parvovirus B19, influenza, CMV and Epstein-Barr virus, according to a later analysis. Because HLA typing was unavailable for some donors at each locus, only the typed subset was used in association tests. The authors suggested that the approach could potentially be generalized to other disease states and immunological phenotypes. At a false discovery rate of 0.05, a later analysis linked 15,000 to 20,000 TCR beta sequences to specific HLA alleles. In an earlier analysis of fewer than 700 of the donors, most TCR beta V segments appeared in productive rearrangements about 90% or about 30% of the time, broadly matching IMGT annotations. A few of the identified cytomegalovirus-associated TCR beta chains were confirmed in vitro to be specific for cytomegalovirus antigens. A later genetic analysis associated a missense DCLRE1C variant with V-gene and J-gene trimming of TCR beta chains, and an independent cohort replicated the association. Immune exposure information for the cohort was limited to CMV serostatus. Compared with equally common non-associated chains, HLA-associated TCR beta chains in a later analysis were more clonally expanded and had lower generation probabilities. Most CMV-associated TCR beta chains appeared to be HLA-restricted in a later analysis, and the HLA associations seemed to be driven largely by CMV exposure. When HLA alleles, especially DR and DQ, strongly co-occurred, attributing TCR associations to individual alleles was difficult. In a later genetic analysis, fewer N-insertions in productive TCRs were reported among donors in an Asian-associated ancestry cluster than the approximately 670-donor mean. A cluster of highly shared sequence variants was judged likely to represent a technical artifact of the sequencing pipeline. The presence/absence analyses assumed that sequencing depth was roughly uniform across donors, and that assumption may not be true. A total of 150 to 200 TCR beta chains were listed by the study as associated with cytomegalovirus. A further reported finding was that TCR beta sequences accurately predicted the HLA-A and HLA-B alleles for most subjects in the first cohort. Correlated functional status among segregating V segments might reflect linkage disequilibrium, but an unknown experimental factor could not be ruled out.

CDR1 and CDR2 (SGHAT, FQNNGV) derive from the germline V gene. Measured from the cysteine to the phenylalanine, the CDR3 is 16 residues long. Only the CDR3 region is kept as DNA, spanning 48 bases read in frame from base 1. Unmatched junction bases come to 16, with V trimmed by 6 bases and J by 5 bases. This clone was seen just once. No antigen is known for it. No base-level quality is on record; no much larger clone is a single base apart. Library generation was performed with the immunoSEQ multiplex PCR assay. For the multiplex PCR, a mixture combining 60 forward primers for TCR Vbeta segments and 13 reverse primers for TCR Jbeta segments was used. A multiplex PCR assay on genomic DNA amplified the CDR3 region of rearranged TCR beta genes. The amplified TCR beta libraries were sequenced on the Illumina HiSeq System as 87-base-pair reads. The authors' pipeline ran thus. A later analysis tallied roughly 76 million unique TCR beta chains across the approximately 670 repertoires, and approximately 12 million of those chains were shared by two or more donors. To remove PCR and sequencing errors, raw reads were error-corrected and collapsed into unique sequences using a nearest-neighbor algorithm that merged closely related sequences. Alignment of CDR3 sequences to IMGT reference sequences was used to assign V, D and J gene segments. Each retained sequence needed at least a six-nucleotide match to both a V gene segment and a J gene segment. Rearrangements were classified as productive when the CDR3 lacked stop codons and remained in frame with V and J, and all other rearrangements were classified as non-productive. CDR3 was defined according to IMGT convention as the region running from the second conserved V-encoded cysteine to the conserved J-encoded phenylalanine. The earlier analysis of roughly 590 of the donors excluded any sequence lacking an unambiguous match to a single V gene segment. An earlier analysis of several hundred of the donors called V segments functional above 56.7% productive rearrangements and segregating when the between-donor standard deviation exceeded 5%. A statistical classification framework was developed to diagnose cytomegalovirus status using the catalog of TCR beta chain sequences. V and J gene assignment, in a later analysis, came from comparing TCR nucleotide sequences with IMGT/GENE-DB human TR gene sequences. The TCRdist pipeline was used in a later analysis to assign CDR3 sequences and most-parsimonious VDJ recombination scenarios. In a later analysis, each TCR beta chain was defined by its CDR3 amino acid sequence together with its V-gene family, and reads lacking a unique V-gene family were excluded. A later analysis removed 592 highly shared, low-generation-probability nucleotide sequences to deal with suspected cross-contamination and a sequencing artifact. In a later analysis, a clonal expansion index for each public chain was calculated from normalized within-repertoire ranks of inferred template counts. Generation probabilities in a later analysis came from a VDJ recombination model fitted to out-of-frame rearrangements, and those results were checked against IGoR. Hypergeometric tests were used in a later analysis to score TCR-TCR, TCR-HLA and TCR-CMV co-occurrence, with a repertoire-size bias correction applied to the TCR pairs. False discovery rates were estimated in a later analysis by permuting HLA or CMV assignments 20 times. In a later analysis, co-occurring TCRs were grouped with DBSCAN, and TCRdist sequence similarity was added when clustering was performed within HLA-allele-positive subsets. Co-occurrence clustering excluded repertoires with fewer than 30,000 or more than 120,000 public chains, plus five with anomalous nucleotide sharing. TCRdb retrieved this table from immuneACCESS and kept in-frame rearrangements only. Not all clones are present; in checked studies, unresolved V genes account for under half, and no reason is known for the remainder. V, J and clone size were drawn from that table, and D and trimming were deduced from the DNA. Here the sample has about 230,000 clones; about 89% occur a single time. The leading ten clones occupy less than 1.2% of the sample.

The cohort was made up of several hundred healthy bone marrow donors. Cohort members were all nominally healthy when sampled, although unrecorded immune exposures were likely present. The donor tested CMV seronegative, placing the donor among the approximately 360 seronegative members of the cohort. A peripheral blood sample was provided by each donor, and peripheral blood mononuclear cells were used for TCR beta sequencing. The Qiagen DNeasy Blood Extraction Kit was used to extract genomic DNA from the blood cell samples. The receptor's source is a woman under 30 in good health and CMV-seronegative. The V and J segments used are TRBV11-2 and TRBJ2-7, and TRBD1 matches 7 of the central bases. Sequenced sample: PBMCs. The CDR3 reads CASSEYDRVASHEQYF. The nucleotides are TGTGCCAGCAGTGAATACGACAGGGTCGCTAGCCACGAGCAGTACTTC.